The 20 T cell receptor beta chains listed next were all sequenced from one sample in a study of lymphopenia after photon versus proton radiotherapy. Libraries were prepared by immunoSEQ multiplex PCR; TCRdb keeps only in-frame clonotypes and omits some of them. Seen here are around 64,000 clones, around 90% observed once, and the top ten hold roughly 13%. The sample in question was peripheral blood, obtained from a patient treated with proton-based radiotherapy. These receptors were taken from an elderly man with esophageal cancer.

The rearrangement links TRBV11-3 to TRBJ2-7, with TRBD2 as a possible D gene (5 bases). The CDR3 covers 13 residues. Germline-derived CDR1 and CDR2 are SGHNT and YENEEA. The V end was cut by 3 bases, the J end by 0 bases, with 6 bases between. The CDR3 protein is CASSLSGSYEQYF. The CDR3 coding sequence is TGTGCCAGCAGCTTGAGCGGCTCCTACGAGCAGTACTTC.

The genes are TRBV10-3 and TRBJ2-2, with 12 bases aligning to TRBD2. There are 14 residues in the CDR3. CDR1 and CDR2 from the germline V gene are ENHRY and SYGVKD. V lost 10 bases to trimming and J lost 4 bases; unmatched junction nucleotides: 4. The CDR3, as DNA: TGTGCCACCCGACTAGCGGGAGCCACCGGGGAGCTGTTTTTT. Protein: CATRLAGATGELFF.

The chain employs TRBV2 and TRBJ2-5, with a possible D match to TRBD1 (5 bases). This CDR3 has 15 residues. Deletions cut 2 bases from V and 1 base from J, with 11 bases between. Looked up from germline, CDR1 is SNHLY and CDR2 is FYNNEI. CDR3 sequence (DNA): TGTGCCAGCAGTGAATACAGGCACCTCCAAGAGACCCAGTACTTC. Amino acids: CASSEYRHLQETQYF.

The chain combines TRBV2 with TRBJ2-7; the D is unclear. Between the trimmed V and J ends, which lost 0 bases and 1 base, there was a span of 4 bases. The CDR3 runs to 13 residues. Per germline, CDR1 SNHLY and CDR2 FYNNEI. The CDR3: CASSEAPSYEQYF. The CDR3 DNA reads as TGTGCCAGCAGTGAAGCTCCGTCCTACGAGCAGTACTTC.

Details on this clone: A junction end diverges from the germline sequence, so it may reflect a read error. The chain recombines TRBV19 with TRBJ2-7; 9 nucleotides align to TRBD2. CDR1 is LNHDA, CDR2 SQIVND, per germline (reference sequence). The CDR3 is 19 residues long. DNA of the CDR3: TGTGCCAGTAGTCTAGAGGGGGGACTAGCCTCGACGAGCTCCTACGAGCAGTACTTC. This translates into CASSLEGGLASTSSYEQYF. Filled out from reference TRBV19 and TRBJ2-7, the complete variable domain reads DGGITQSPKYLFRKEGQNVTLSCEQNLNHDAMYWYRQDPGQGLRLIYYSQIVNDFQKGDIAEGYSVSREKKESFPLTVTSAQKNPTAFYLCASSLEGGLASTSSYEQYFGPGTRLTVT.

A single count supports this clone. The J gene is TRBJ1-6, the V gene TRBV4-3; D not resolved. Trimming stripped 1 base from V and 6 bases from J, with 13 bases between. This CDR3 has 16 residues. CDR1 and CDR2 (germline): LGHNA, YSLEER. CDR3: CASSQVWAAGNSPLHF. In DNA, the CDR3 is TGCGCCAGCAGCCAAGTTTGGGCCGCGGGTAATTCACCCCTCCACTTT.

This chain connects TRBV9 to TRBJ1-4; TRBD1 might be the D (5 bases). The CDR3 has 15 amino acids. V was cut by 4 bases and J by 3 bases, with 13 bases left in between. Looked up from germline, CDR1 is SGDLS and CDR2 is YYNGEE. CDR3 sequence reads: CASSSAGWANEKLFF. The CDR3 bases are TGTGCCAGCAGCTCCGCAGGGTGGGCTAATGAAAAACTGTTTTTT.

CDR3 sequence reads: CASSPVRGGRTYEQYF. The CDR3 DNA follows: TGCGCCAGCAGCCCCGTGCGGGGAGGCCGGACCTACGAGCAGTACTTC. V is TRBV5-1 and J is TRBJ2-7; possible D gene TRBD2, 6 bases. This CDR3 is built from 16 residues. V lost 4 bases and J lost 2, with 19 bases in between. Germline V lookup: CDR1 SGHRS, CDR2 YFSETQ.

V is TRBV5-5 and J is TRBJ2-1; 9 bases match TRBD2. The germline CDR1 and CDR2 sequences are SGHKS and YYEKEE (reference sequence). Trimming at V came to 2 bases and at J to 4 bases, leaving 7 bases not matched to a gene. This CDR3 contains 16 residues. CDR3 sequence: CASSFRSSGTYNEQFF. CDR3 sequence (DNA): TGTGCCAGCAGCTTTAGGTCTAGCGGGACGTACAATGAGCAGTTCTTC.

J is TRBJ2-1 and V is TRBV6-1, with 8 bases identical to TRBD1. CDR3 length: 13 residues. The V segment lost 6 bases and the J segment 2 bases; nucleotides outside the gene matches: 0. The germline V gene has CDR1 MNHNS and CDR2 SASEGT. The CDR3 DNA sequence: TGTGCCAGCAGGACAGGGGCCTACAATGAGCAGTTCTTC. Amino acids: CASRTGAYNEQFF.

The chain couples TRBV2 to TRBJ1-2; 7 nucleotides match TRBD1. The CDR3 totals 12 residues. In germline, CDR1 is SNHLY, CDR2 FYNNEI. The V gene end was trimmed by 4 bases and the J gene end by 6 bases; junction bases not matched to a gene: 2. CDR3: CASSGGTDGYTF. The CDR3 region has the DNA TGTGCCAGCAGTGGGGGGACAGATGGCTACACCTTC.

This sequence joins TRBV7-3 and TRBJ1-1; TRBD1 might be the D (6 bases). This CDR3 contains 14 residues. Germline V gives CDR1 SGHTA, CDR2 FQGTGA. The ends were cut back, 1 base at V and 7 bases at J, with 13 bases in the middle. The CDR3 coding sequence is TGTGCCAGCAGCTTAAGGGGGGCTATCGGTGAAGCTTTCTTT. Its protein is CASSLRGAIGEAFF.

The chain joins TRBV7-2 to TRBJ1-2; D remains unclear. This CDR3 has 15 amino acids. The germline gives CDR1 SGHTA, CDR2 FQGNSA. Trimming took off 0 bases at V and 4 bases at J, with 12 bases between the two ends. This CDR3 reads CASSLAHITPYGYTF. CDR3 DNA sequence: TGTGCCAGCAGCTTAGCGCACATAACCCCCTATGGCTACACCTTC.

The rearrangement uses TRBV5-4 and TRBJ2-5; the D gene is possibly TRBD1 (6 bases). The J call is uncertain, as TRBJ2-7 better fits the DNA end. CDR3 size: 18 residues. Germline V gene data show CDR1 as SGHNT and CDR2 as YYREEE (reference sequence). CDR3 residues: CASSDTGSQTPGGYEQYF. Here the CDR3 DNA reads TGTGCCAGCAGCGATACAGGGTCTCAAACTCCTGGTGGCTACGAGCAGTACTTC.

In DNA, the CDR3 is TGTGCCATCAGCGGTCAACAGGGGGCCCGTGGAAACACCATATATTTT. It encodes CAISGQQGARGNTIYF. The V and J genes are TRBV10-3 and TRBJ1-3, with 9 bases fitting TRBD1. In germline, CDR1 is ENHRY, CDR2 SYGVKD. The CDR3 sequence is 16 residues long. Trimming removed 6 bases from V and 3 bases from J; junction bases left unmatched: 9.

This clone was found a few times. This sequence joins TRBV18 and TRBJ1-6; D remains unclear. V lost 1 base to trimming and J lost 0 bases, with 7 bases between them. The CDR3 runs 16 residues. Per the germline V gene, CDR1 is KGHSH and CDR2 is LQKENI. CDR3 region: CASSPLVSSYNSPLHF. Here the CDR3 DNA reads TGTGCCAGCTCACCACTAGTGAGCTCCTATAATTCACCCCTCCACTTT.

This chain links TRBV7-6 with TRBJ2-7; 7 nucleotides agree with TRBD1. There are 16 residues in the CDR3. The J segment lost 4 bases and the V segment lost 1 base, leaving 10 bases of the junction unmatched. Germline CDR1 and CDR2: SGHVS and FNYEAQ. The CDR3 nucleotides are TGTGCCAGCAGCTTAGAAACGGACAGGCGCGGATACGAGCAGTACTTC. Translation: CASSLETDRRGYEQYF.

This chain links TRBV7-2 with TRBJ2-7, with 11 bases aligning to TRBD1. J gave up 8 bases and V 4 bases, and 10 bases lay outside the gene matches. Germline V gene lookup returns CDR1 SGHTA and CDR2 FQGNSA. The CDR3 contains 15 residues. The CDR3, as DNA: TGTGCCAGCAGCTCGTCCAAGGACAGGGGGCTTAAGCAGTACTTC. Translated, it gives CASSSSKDRGLKQYF. Looking up the rest from reference TRBV7-2 and TRBJ2-7 gives the full variable domain: GAGVSQSPSNKVTEKGKDVELRCDPISGHTALYWYRQSLGQGLEFLIYFQGNSAPDKSGLPSDRFSAERTGGSVSTLTIQRTQQEDSAVYLCASSSSKDRGLKQYFGPGTRLTVT.

The CDR3, as DNA: TGTGCCAGCAGCAAATACGCCCCTTGCAGGGGCGAGAACTATGGCTACACCTTC. Translation: CASSKYAPCRGENYGYTF. This chain uses TRBV21-1 with TRBJ1-2; the D call of TRBD1 is as the table states it, not checked on the DNA. TRBV21-1 counts as a pseudogene. The CDR3 consists of 18 residues.

The chain carries TRBV18 and TRBJ2-5; D is undetermined. V was clipped by 5 bases and J by 1 base, with 2 bases between them. Germline loops: CDR1 KGHSH, CDR2 LQKENI. CDR3 length: 11 amino acids. CDR3 amino acids: CASSSQETQYF. CDR3 coding DNA: TGTGCCAGCTCATCCCAAGAGACCCAGTACTTC.